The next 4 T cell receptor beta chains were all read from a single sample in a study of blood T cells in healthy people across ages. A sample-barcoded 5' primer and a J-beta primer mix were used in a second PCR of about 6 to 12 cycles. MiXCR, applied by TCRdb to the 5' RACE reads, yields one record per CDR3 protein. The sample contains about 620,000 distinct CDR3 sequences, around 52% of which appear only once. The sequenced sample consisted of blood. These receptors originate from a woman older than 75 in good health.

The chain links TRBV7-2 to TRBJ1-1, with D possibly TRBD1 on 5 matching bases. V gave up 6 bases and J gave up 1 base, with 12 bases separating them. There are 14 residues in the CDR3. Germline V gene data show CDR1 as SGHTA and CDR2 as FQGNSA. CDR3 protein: CASRLAGPNTEAFF. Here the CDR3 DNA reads TGTGCCAGCAGGTTGGCAGGGCCGAACACTGAAGCTTTCTTT.

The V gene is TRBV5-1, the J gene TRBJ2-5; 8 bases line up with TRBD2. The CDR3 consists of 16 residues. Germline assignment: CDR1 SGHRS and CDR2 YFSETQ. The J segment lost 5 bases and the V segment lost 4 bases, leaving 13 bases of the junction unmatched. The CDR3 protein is CASSTDLAGPWETQYF. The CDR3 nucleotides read TGCGCCAGCAGCACTGACCTAGCGGGTCCGTGGGAGACCCAGTACTTC.

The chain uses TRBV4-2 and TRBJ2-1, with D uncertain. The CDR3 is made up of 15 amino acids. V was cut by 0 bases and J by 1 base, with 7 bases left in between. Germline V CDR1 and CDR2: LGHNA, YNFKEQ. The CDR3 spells CASSQDPGSYNEQFF. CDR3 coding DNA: TGTGCCAGCAGCCAAGATCCCGGGTCCTACAATGAGCAGTTCTTC.

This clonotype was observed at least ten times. CDR3 sequence (DNA): TGCAGTGCTAGTTTTGGAGATACGCAGTATTTT. Translated: CSASFGDTQYF. The chain has TRBV20-1 and TRBJ2-3; D gene unclear. CDR3 length: 11 amino acids. Looked up from germline, CDR1 is DFQATT and CDR2 is SNEGSKA (reference sequence). Between the trimmed V and J ends, which lost 3 bases and 5 bases, there was a span of 6 bases.